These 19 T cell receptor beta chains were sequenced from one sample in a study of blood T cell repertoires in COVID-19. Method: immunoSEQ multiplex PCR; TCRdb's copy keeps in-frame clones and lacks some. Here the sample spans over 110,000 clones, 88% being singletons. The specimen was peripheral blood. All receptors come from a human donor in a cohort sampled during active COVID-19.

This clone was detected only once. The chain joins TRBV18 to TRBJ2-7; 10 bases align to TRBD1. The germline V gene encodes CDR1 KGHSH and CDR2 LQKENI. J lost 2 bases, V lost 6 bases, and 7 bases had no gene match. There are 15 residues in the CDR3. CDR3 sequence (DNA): TGTGCCAGCTCGGATCCGGGACAGGGGACCTACGAGCAGTACTTC. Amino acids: CASSDPGQGTYEQYF.

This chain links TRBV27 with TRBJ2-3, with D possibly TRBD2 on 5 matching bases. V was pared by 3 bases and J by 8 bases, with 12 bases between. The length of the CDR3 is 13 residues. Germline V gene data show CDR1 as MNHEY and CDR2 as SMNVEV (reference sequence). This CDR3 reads CASSFPGRGTQYF. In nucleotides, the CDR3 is TGTGCCAGCAGTTTCCCGGGCCGGGGTACGCAGTATTTT.

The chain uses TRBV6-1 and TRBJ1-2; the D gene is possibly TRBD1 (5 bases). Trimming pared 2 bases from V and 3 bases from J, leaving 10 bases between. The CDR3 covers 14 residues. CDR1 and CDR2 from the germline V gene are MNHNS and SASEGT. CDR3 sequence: CASSESGDYYGYTF. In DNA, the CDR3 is TGTGCCAGCAGTGAATCGGGGGATTACTATGGCTACACCTTC.

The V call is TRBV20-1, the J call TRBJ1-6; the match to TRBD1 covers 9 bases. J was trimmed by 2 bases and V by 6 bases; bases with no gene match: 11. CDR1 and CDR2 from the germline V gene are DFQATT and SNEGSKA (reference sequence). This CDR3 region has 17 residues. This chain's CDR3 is CSASPGTGSPYNSPLHF. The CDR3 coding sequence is TGCAGTGCGAGTCCCGGGACAGGGAGTCCCTATAATTCACCCCTCCACTTT.

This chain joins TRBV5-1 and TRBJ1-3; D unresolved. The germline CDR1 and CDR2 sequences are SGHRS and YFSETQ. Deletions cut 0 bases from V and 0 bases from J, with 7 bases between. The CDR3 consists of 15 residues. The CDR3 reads CASSLGEISGNTIYF. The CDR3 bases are TGCGCCAGCAGCTTGGGTGAGATCTCTGGAAACACCATATATTTT.

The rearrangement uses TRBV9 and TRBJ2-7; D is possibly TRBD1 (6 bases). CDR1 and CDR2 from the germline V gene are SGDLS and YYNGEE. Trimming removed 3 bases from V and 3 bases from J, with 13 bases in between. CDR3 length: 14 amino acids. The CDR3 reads CASSEAGEGYEQYF. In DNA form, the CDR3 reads TGTGCCAGCAGCGAGGCAGGGGAAGGCTACGAGCAGTACTTC.

CDR3 residues: CASSPSSGGYEQYF. CDR3 bases: TGTGCCAGCAGCCCCTCTAGCGGGGGCTACGAGCAGTACTTC. J is TRBJ2-7 and V is TRBV13; 10 positions agree with TRBD2. The trim removed 5 bases at V and 3 bases at J, leaving 4 bases unmatched. This CDR3 comprises 14 residues. CDR1 and CDR2 from the germline V gene are PRHDT and FYEKMQ (reference sequence).

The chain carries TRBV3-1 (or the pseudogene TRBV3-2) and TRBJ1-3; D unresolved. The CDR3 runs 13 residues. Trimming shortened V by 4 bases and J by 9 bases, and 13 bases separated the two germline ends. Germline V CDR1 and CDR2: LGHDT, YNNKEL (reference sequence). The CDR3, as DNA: TGTGCCAGCAGCCGGAACCTGGCGGGCACCATATATTTT. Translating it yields CASSRNLAGTIYF.

The CDR3 sequence: CAWNRGPNQPQHF. The DNA for the CDR3 is TGTGCCTGGAACCGCGGCCCAAATCAGCCCCAGCATTTT. J is TRBJ1-5 and V is TRBV30; D gene ambiguous. This CDR3 comprises 13 residues. Trimming shortened V by 4 bases and J by 4 bases, and 11 bases separated the two germline ends. CDR1 GTSNPN and CDR2 SVGIG come from the germline V gene (reference sequence).

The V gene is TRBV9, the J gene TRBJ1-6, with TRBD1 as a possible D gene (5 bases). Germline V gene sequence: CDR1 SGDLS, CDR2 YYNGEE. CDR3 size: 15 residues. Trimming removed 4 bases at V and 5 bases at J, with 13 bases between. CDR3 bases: TGTGCCAGCAGCACCTCTGGGGGGGATAATTCACCCCTCCACTTT. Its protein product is CASSTSGGDNSPLHF.

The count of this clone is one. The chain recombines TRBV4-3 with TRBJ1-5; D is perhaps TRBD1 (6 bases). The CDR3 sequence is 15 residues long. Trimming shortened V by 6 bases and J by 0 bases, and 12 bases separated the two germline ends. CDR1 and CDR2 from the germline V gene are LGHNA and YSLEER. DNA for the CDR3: TGCGCCAGCAGAGCGGACAGTTATAGCAATCAGCCCCAGCATTTT. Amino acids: CASRADSYSNQPQHF.

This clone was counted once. The CDR3 loop is CASTQGLGRGVTDTQYF. The CDR3 nucleotides read TGTGCCAGCACTCAGGGACTGGGGCGGGGTGTAACAGATACGCAGTATTTT. The chain is built from TRBV2 and TRBJ2-3; weak D call: TRBD2 (6 bases). The CDR3 contains 17 residues. From germline, CDR1 is SNHLY and CDR2 FYNNEI. V gave up 7 bases and J gave up 3 bases, with 23 bases separating them.

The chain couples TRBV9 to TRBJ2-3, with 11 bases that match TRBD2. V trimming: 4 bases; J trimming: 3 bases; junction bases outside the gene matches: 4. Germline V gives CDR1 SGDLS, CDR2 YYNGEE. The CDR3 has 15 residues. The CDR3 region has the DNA TGTGCCAGCAGCTCCCGACTAGCGGGGACAGATACGCAGTATTTT. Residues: CASSSRLAGTDTQYF. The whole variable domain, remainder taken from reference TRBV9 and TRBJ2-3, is DSGVTQTPKHLITATGQRVTLRCSPRSGDLSVYWYQQSLDQGLQFLIQYYNGEERAKGNILERFSAQQFPDLHSELNLSSLELGDSALYFCASSSRLAGTDTQYFGPGTRLTVL.

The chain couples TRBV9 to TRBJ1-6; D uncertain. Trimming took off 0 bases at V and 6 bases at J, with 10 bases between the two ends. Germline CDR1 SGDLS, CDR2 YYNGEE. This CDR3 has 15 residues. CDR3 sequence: CASSVGADPNSPLHF. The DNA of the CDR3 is TGTGCCAGCAGCGTAGGTGCAGATCCTAATTCACCCCTCCACTTT.

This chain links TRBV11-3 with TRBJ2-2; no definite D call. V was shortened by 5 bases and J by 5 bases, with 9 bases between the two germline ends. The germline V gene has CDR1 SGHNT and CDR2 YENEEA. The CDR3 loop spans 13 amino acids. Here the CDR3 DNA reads TGTGCCAGCAGCCTTACACAGACCGGGGAGCTGTTTTTT. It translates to CASSLTQTGELFF.

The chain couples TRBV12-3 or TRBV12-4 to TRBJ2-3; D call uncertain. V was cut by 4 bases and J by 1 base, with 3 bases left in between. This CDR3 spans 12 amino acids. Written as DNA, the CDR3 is TGTGCCAGCAGTTGGCGCACAGATACGCAGTATTTT. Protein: CASSWRTDTQYF.

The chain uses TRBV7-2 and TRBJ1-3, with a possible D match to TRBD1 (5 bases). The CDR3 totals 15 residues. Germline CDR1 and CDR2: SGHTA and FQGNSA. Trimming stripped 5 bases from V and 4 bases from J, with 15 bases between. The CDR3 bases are TGTGCCAGCAGCCTAAACGCCGGGGGGGGAAACACCATATATTTT. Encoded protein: CASSLNAGGGNTIYF.

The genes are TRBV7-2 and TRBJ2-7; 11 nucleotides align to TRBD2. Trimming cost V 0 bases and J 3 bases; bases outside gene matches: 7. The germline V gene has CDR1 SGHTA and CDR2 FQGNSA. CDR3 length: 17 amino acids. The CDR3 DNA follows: TGTGCCAGCAGCTTAGCCTCTCTAGCGGGGGGAGGCTACGAGCAGTACTTC. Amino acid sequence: CASSLASLAGGGYEQYF.

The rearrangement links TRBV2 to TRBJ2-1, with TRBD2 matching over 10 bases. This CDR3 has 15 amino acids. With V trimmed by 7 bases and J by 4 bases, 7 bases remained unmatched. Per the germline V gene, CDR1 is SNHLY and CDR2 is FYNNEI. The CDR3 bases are TGTGCCAGCACGGAGCGGGGGGGCCTATACAATGAGCAGTTCTTC. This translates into CASTERGGLYNEQFF.